The clone carrying this T cell receptor beta chain was recorded a few times. Its antigen remains unknown. The CDR3 length is 14 residues. CDR1 and CDR2 (germline): SNHLY, FYNNEI. Between the trimmed V and J ends, which lost 4 bases and 0 bases, there was a span of 9 bases. The authors made TCR beta libraries by quantitative 5'-RACE with molecular barcodes. TCRdb called the 5' RACE reads again in MiXCR, with one record for every CDR3 protein. This table has hundreds of thousands of distinct CDR3 sequences, 20% appearing once. The data were obtained in a study of CD8 T cells in ankylosing spondylitis. General study results and limits: Ankylosing spondylitis blood appeared to carry a characteristic TCR beta motif of roughly eight highly homologous variants. Disease-linked clones bore a CD8+ phenotype and were relatively rare in peripheral blood. Within matched ankylosing spondylitis synovial fluid, disease-linked clones were reportedly significantly enriched.

The specimen was blood, either unsorted or a sorted T cell fraction (not recorded which). The sequence came from a female donor with ankylosing spondylitis or in good health (not recorded which). The genes are TRBV2 and TRBJ2-5; D not resolved. CDR3 nucleotide sequence: TGTGCCAGCAGTGCGGGCGCGTACCAAGAGACCCAGTACTTC. Protein: CASSAGAYQETQYF.